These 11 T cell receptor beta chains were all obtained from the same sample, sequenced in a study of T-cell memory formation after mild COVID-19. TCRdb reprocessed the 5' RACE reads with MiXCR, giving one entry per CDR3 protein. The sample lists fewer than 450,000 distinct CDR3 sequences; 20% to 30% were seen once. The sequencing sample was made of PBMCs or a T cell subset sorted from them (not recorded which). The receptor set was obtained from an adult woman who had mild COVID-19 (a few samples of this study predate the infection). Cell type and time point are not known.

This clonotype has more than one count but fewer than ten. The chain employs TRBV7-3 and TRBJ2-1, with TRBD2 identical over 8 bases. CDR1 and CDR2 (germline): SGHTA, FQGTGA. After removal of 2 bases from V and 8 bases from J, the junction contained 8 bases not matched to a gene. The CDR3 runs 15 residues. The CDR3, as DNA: TGTGCCAGCAGCTTAGAGATTAGCGGGAACGATGAGCAGTTCTTC. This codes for CASSLEISGNDEQFF. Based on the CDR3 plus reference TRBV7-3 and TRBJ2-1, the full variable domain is GAGVSQTPSNKVTEKGKYVELRCDPISGHTALYWYRQSLGQGPEFLIYFQGTGAADDSGLPNDRFFAVRPEGSVSTLKIQRTERGDSAVYLCASSLEISGNDEQFFGPGTRLTVL.

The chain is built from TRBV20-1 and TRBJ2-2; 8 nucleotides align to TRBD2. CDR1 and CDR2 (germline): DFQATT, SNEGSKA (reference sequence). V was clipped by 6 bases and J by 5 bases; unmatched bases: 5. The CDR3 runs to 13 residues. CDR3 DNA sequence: TGCAGTGCCCGGGAGGGCCCTACCGGGGAGCTGTTTTTT. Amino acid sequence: CSAREGPTGELFF.

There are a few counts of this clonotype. The CDR3 loop is CASNWGGLGDTQYF. CDR3 coding DNA: TGTGCCAGCAACTGGGGGGGGCTGGGAGATACGCAGTATTTT. V usage is TRBV12-3 or TRBV12-4 and J usage is TRBJ2-3, with a tentative D call TRBD2 (7 bases). The CDR3 length is 14 residues. With 7 bases removed from V and 5 bases from J, the gap between germline ends came to 16 bases.

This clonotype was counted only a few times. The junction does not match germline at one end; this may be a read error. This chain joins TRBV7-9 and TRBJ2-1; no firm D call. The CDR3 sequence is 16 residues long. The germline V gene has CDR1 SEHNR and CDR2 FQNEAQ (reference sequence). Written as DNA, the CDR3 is TGTGCCAGCAGCCCGAGACCGGGCCGACTCACCCCTAGGCGGATCTTC. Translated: CASSPRPGRLTPRRIF. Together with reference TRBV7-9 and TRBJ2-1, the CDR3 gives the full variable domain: DTGVSQNPRHKITKRGQNVTFRCDPISEHNRLYWYRQTLGQGPEFLTYFQNEAQLEKSRLLSDRFSAERPKGSFSTLEIQRTEQGDSAMYLCASSPRPGRLTPRRIFGPGTRLTVL.

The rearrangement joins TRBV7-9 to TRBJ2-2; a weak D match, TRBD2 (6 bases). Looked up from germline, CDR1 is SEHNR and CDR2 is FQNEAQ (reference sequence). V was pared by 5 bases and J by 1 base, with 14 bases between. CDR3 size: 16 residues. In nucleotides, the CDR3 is TGTGCCAGCAGCGCCCCGGGACTTGGGAACACCGGGGAGCTGTTTTTT. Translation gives CASSAPGLGNTGELFF.

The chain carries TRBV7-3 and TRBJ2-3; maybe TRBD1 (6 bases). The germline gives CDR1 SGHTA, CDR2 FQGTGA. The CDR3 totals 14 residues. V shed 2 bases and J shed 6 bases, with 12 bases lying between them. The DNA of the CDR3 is TGTGCCAGCAGCTTACACAGGGATCGGGATACGCAGTATTTT. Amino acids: CASSLHRDRDTQYF.

The chain's CDR3 is CASSEGGQTEAFF. CDR3 in DNA: TGTGCCAGCAGTGAGGGGGGTCAAACTGAAGCTTTCTTT. This chain connects TRBV2 to TRBJ1-1; perhaps TRBD1 as D (5 bases). Germline V gene sequence: CDR1 SNHLY, CDR2 FYNNEI. The CDR3 is made up of 13 amino acids. V was cut by 3 bases and J by 5 bases, with 10 bases left in between.

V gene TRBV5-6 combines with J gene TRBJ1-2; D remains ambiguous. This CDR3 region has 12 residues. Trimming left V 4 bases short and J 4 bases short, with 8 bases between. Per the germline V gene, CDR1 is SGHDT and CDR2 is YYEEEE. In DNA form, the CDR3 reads TGTGCCAGCAGCACCTCAGGCTATGGCTACACCTTC. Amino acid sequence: CASSTSGYGYTF.

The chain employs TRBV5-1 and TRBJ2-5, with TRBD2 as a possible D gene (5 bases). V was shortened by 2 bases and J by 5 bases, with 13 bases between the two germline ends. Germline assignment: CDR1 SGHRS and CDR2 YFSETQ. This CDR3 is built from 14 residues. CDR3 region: CASSFLGVWETQYF. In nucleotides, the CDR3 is TGCGCCAGCAGCTTTCTCGGGGTCTGGGAGACCCAGTACTTC.

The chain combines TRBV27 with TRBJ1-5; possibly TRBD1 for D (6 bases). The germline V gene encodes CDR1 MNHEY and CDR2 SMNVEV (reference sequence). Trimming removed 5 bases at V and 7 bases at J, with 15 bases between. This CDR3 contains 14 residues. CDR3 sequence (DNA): TGTGCCAGCAGTGGGGGGGCGCGGGGGCAGCCCCAGCATTTT. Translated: CASSGGARGQPQHF.

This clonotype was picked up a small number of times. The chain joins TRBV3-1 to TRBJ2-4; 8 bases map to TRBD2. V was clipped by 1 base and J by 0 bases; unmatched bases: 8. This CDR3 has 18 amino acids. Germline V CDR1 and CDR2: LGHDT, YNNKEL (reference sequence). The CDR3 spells CASSQAASGRLAKNIQYF. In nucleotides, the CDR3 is TGTGCCAGCAGCCAAGCGGCTAGCGGGCGTTTAGCCAAAAACATTCAGTACTTC.